This T cell receptor (beta chain) is drawn from a study of cytomegalovirus exposure and HLA in healthy donors. Study summary: The 100 million to 140 million unique TCR beta sequences, from about 180 million T cells, were found by an earlier analysis. Genetic ancestry analysis placed under 90% of the 398 donors that were genotyped in the Caucasian-associated cluster.

The CDR3 covers 11 residues. Germline assignment: CDR1 WNHNN and CDR2 SYGVQD (reference sequence). The primer mix had 60 Vbeta and 13 Jbeta primers. The repertoire was sequenced with immunoSEQ multiplex PCR; TCRdb's copy has only in-frame clones and lacks some. Its table lists 110,000 to 150,000 clones. This chain uses TRBV10-1 with TRBJ2-1; 7 positions match TRBD1. The receptor's source is a woman aged 18-29 years in good health and CMV-seronegative. Source material: PBMCs. CDR3 loop: CATGAGNEQFF. The CDR3 DNA follows: TGCGCTACAGGGGCCGGGAATGAGCAGTTCTTC.